This record looks at one T cell receptor (beta chain) sequence and its context. The antigen remains unidentified. Chemo-refractory metastatic non-small-cell lung cancer patients underwent focal radiation alongside CTLA-4 blockade with ipilimumab. With V trimmed by 4 bases and J by 5 bases, 11 bases remained unmatched. The germline CDR1 and CDR2 sequences are SEHNR and FQNEAQ (reference sequence). CDR3 length: 16 amino acids. The method was immunoSEQ multiplex PCR; TCRdb's version includes in-frame clones alone and lacks a portion of them. The table records some 110,000 clones, just under 80% of them present only once. The data derive from a study of radiotherapy plus CTLA-4 blockade in lung cancer. General observations from the study: Together with interferon-beta, which increased in serum after radiation, early dynamic changes in blood T cell clones were reportedly the best predictors of response. Expansion in blood of tumor-derived TCR clones was seen after radiotherapy plus ipilimumab.

The rearrangement joins TRBV7-9 to TRBJ2-1, with 7 bases lining up with TRBD2. This clonotype was obtained from a human donor with non-small cell lung cancer who had a partial response to radiotherapy plus ipilimumab. The sequencing used peripheral blood, collected from a patient treated with radiotherapy plus ipilimumab. The CDR3 region is CASSSSREVVDNEQFF. The CDR3 bases are TGTGCCAGCAGCTCGTCACGGGAGGTTGTCGACAATGAGCAGTTCTTC.